This T cell receptor (beta chain) was captured in a study of shared clonotypes between healthy human individuals. Study information: For every donor, three CD4 naive, three CD4 memory, two CD8 naive and one CD8 memory plates were used.

The repertoire was sequenced with immunoSEQ multiplex PCR; TCRdb's copy has only in-frame clones and lacks some. The sample has about 110,000 clones, over 65% seen once; the top ten hold approximately 23%. The CDR3 has 16 residues. Germline CDR1 SGHNT, CDR2 YYREEE (reference sequence). The V and J ends lost 4 bases and 7 bases, in that order; junction bases with no gene match: 11. Regarding this clone: Its specificity is unknown.

Regarding the study as a whole: Non-shared clonotypes had lower generation probabilities than those shared by all four donors. The donor pool, a small one, limited the genetic and exposure-history diversity represented.

This receptor was obtained from a woman aged 25 to 39 in good health. V gene TRBV5-4 combines with J gene TRBJ2-7; 13 bases fit TRBD2. Sequencing was done on a sample of memory CD8+ T cells sorted from blood. Subset in this sample: CD45RO+ cells pooled with CCR7-negative TemRA cells. The CDR3 DNA reads as TGTGCCAGCAGCCAAGATCAACTAGCGGGAGGGCGGGAGCAGTACTTC. It translates to CASSQDQLAGGREQYF.